This paragraph reports one T cell receptor (beta chain). Its specificity is not known. The method was immunoSEQ multiplex PCR; TCRdb's version includes in-frame clones alone and lacks a portion of them. The sample has more than 1 million clones, more than 75% seen once. The CDR3 totals 17 residues. V lost 5 bases, J lost 5 bases, and 7 bases stayed unmatched. Germline lookup yields CDR1 SGHTA and CDR2 FQGTGA. The data are from a study of shared clonotypes between healthy human individuals. Overall study: CD4 naive cells filled three plates per donor, CD4 memory three, CD8 naive two and CD8 memory one. General observations from the study: Sequencing depth was a factor that was expected to affect clonotype sharing among donors. A reduction in generation probabilities was seen for non-shared clonotypes relative to those shared by all four donors.

Division of CD4+ cells produced a CD45RA+ naive subset and a CD45RA-negative memory subset. The source material was memory CD4+ T cells from PBMCs. Subset reported: CD45RA-negative fraction. V and J are TRBV7-3 and TRBJ2-2, with 14 positions matching TRBD2. The receptor was derived from a man between 18 and 29 years old in good health. Some clones in this sample may be carry-over from other donors' samples. CDR3 DNA sequence: TGTGCCAGCAGCCCATTGGGACTAGCGGGAGTTACCGGGGAGCTGTTTTTT. Its translation is CASSPLGLAGVTGELFF.